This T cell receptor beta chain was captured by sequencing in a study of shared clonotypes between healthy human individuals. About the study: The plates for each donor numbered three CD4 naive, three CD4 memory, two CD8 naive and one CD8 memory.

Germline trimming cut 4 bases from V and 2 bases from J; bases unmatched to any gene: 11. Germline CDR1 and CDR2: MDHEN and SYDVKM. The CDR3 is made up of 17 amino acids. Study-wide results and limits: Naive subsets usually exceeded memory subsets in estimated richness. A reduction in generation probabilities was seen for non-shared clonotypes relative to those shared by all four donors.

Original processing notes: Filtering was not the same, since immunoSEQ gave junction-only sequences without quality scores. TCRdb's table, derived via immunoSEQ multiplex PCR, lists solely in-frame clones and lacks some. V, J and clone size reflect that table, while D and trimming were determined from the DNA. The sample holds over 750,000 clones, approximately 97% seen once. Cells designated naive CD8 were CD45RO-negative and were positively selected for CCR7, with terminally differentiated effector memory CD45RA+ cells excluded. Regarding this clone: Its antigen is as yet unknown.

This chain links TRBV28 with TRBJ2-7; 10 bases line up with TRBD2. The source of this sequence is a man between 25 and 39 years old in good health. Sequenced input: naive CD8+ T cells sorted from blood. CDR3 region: CASSSIPTSGYAYEQYF. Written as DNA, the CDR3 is TGTGCCAGCAGTTCGATCCCGACTAGCGGGTATGCCTACGAGCAGTACTTC.